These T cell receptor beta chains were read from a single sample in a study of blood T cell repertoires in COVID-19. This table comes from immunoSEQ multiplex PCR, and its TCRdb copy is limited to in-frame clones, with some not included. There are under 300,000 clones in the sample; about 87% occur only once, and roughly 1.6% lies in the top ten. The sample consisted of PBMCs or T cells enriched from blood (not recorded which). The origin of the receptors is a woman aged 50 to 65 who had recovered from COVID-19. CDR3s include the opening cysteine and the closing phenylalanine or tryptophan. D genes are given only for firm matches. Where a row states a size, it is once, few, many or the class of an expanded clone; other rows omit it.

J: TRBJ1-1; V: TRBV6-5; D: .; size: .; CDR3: CASRETALMNTEAFF; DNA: TGTGCCAGCCGGGAGACAGCCCTTATGAACACTGAAGCTTTCTTT
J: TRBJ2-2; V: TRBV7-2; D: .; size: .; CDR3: CASSLRGAMGGELFF; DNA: TGTGCCAGCAGCTTACGGGGGGCCATGGGCGGGGAGCTGTTTTTT
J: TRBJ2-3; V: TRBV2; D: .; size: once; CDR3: CASSVRGGADTQYF; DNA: TGTGCCAGCAGTGTTCGGGGTGGGGCAGATACGCAGTATTTT
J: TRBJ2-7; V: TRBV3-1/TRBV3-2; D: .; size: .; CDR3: CASSQDGYEQYF; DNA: TGTGCCAGCAGCCAAGACGGTTACGAGCAGTACTTC
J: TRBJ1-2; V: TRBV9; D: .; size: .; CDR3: CASSARLGEDYGYTF; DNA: TGTGCCAGCAGCGCACGTCTCGGGGAAGACTATGGCTACACCTTC
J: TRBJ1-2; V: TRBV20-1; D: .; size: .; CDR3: CSARIRGGYTF; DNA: TGCAGTGCTAGAATTAGAGGTGGCTACACCTTC
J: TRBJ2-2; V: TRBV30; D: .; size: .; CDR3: CAWSRGRNTGELFF; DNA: TGTGCCTGGAGTCGCGGGCGGAACACCGGGGAGCTGTTTTTT
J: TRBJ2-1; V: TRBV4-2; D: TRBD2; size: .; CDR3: CASSQDSSGRKQFF; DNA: TGTGCCAGCAGCCAAGATTCTAGCGGGAGAAAGCAGTTCTTC
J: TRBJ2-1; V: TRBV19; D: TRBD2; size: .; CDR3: CASSSTSGGFYNEQFF; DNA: TGTGCCAGTAGTTCAACTAGCGGGGGGTTCTACAATGAGCAGTTCTTC
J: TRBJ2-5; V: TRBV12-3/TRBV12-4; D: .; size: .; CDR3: CASRLLGGETQYF; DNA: TGTGCCAGCAGGTTATTGGGAGGAGAGACCCAGTACTTC
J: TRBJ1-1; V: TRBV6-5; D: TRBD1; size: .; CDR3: CASSTDRGTEAFF; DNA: TGTGCCAGCAGCACAGACAGGGGGACTGAAGCTTTCTTT
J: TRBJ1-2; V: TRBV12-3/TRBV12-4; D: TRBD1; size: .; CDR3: CASSLQGAVGYTF; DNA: TGTGCCAGCAGCTTACAGGGGGCGGTGGGCTACACCTTC
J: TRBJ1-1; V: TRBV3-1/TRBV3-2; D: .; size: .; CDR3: CASSQVEGVTEAFF; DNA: TGTGCCAGCAGCCAAGTTGAGGGCGTCACTGAAGCTTTCTTT
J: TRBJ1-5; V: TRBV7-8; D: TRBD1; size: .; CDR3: CASSYRDRATGQPQHF; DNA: TGTGCCAGCAGCTACAGGGACAGGGCGACGGGTCAGCCCCAGCATTTT
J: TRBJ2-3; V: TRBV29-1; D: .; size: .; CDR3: CSADSWTNTQYF; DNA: TGCAGCGCAGACTCCTGGACTAACACGCAGTATTTT
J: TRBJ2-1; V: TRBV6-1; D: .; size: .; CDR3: CASSELTSPIGEQFF; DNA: TGTGCCAGCAGTGAGTTGACTAGTCCTATTGGTGAGCAGTTCTTC
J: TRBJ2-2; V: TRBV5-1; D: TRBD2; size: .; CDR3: CASSPGLPTYTGELFF; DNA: TGCGCCAGCAGCCCGGGACTACCAACGTACACCGGGGAGCTGTTTTTT
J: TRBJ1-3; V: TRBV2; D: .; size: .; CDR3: CASRSYGNTIYF; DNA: TGTGCCAGCAGGTCCTATGGAAACACCATATATTTT
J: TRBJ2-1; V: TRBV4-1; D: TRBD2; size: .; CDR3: CASSQGLTGGNEQFF; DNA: TGCGCCAGCAGCCAAGGTTTAACGGGAGGCAATGAGCAGTTCTTC
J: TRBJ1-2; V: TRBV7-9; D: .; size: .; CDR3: CASSTPRQSSIKGYNYGYTF; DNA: TGTGCCAGCAGCACCCCCCGACAGTCCTCTATCAAAGGGTATAACTATGGCTACACCTTC
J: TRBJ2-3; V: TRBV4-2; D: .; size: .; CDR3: CASSQEFVTDTQYF; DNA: TGTGCCAGCAGCCAAGAGTTCGTTACAGATACGCAGTATTTT
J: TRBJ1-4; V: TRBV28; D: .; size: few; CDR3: CASSLPGFNEKLFF; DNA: TGTGCCAGCAGTTTACCCGGGTTTAATGAAAAACTGTTTTTT
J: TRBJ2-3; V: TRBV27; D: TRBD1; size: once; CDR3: CASSLLQGMADTQYF; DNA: TGTGCCAGCAGTTTATTACAGGGGATGGCAGATACGCAGTATTTT
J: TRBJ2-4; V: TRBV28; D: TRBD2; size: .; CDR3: CASSLGPWRERSKNIQYF; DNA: TGTGCCAGCAGTTTAGGGCCTTGGCGGGAGAGATCCAAAAACATTCAGTACTTC
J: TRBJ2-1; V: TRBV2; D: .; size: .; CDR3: CASSEARSIFNEQFF; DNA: TGTGCCAGCAGTGAAGCGAGGTCGATCTTCAATGAGCAGTTCTTC
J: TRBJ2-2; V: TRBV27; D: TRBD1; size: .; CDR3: CASSLYRGQYSNTGELFF; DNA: TGTGCCAGCAGTTTATACAGGGGACAATACTCGAACACCGGGGAGCTGTTTTTT
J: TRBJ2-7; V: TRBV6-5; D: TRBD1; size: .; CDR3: CASDRGPNSYEQYF; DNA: TGTGCCAGTGACAGGGGGCCAAACTCCTACGAGCAGTACTTC
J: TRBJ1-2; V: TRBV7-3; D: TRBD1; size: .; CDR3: CASSPAGTGNYGYTF; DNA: TGTGCCAGCAGCCCGGCGGGGACAGGCAACTATGGCTACACCTTC